This TCR beta chain emerged from a study of blood T cell repertoires in COVID-19 (dated by TCRdb to about 2020). About the study as a whole: Samples from collaborators originated in the United States, Italy and Spain and spanned both the acute and convalescent phases of COVID-19. The prospective study material was composed of cDNA or gDNA derived from T cells, B-cell-depleted T cells, or PBMCs. Subjects who had been exposed to COVID-19, were actively infected with it, or had recovered from it provided the deeply sampled blood TCRbeta repertoires that made up the dataset. Where HLA class I and class II types were available, the types were taken from metadata supplied by the sample provider, not from assay-based typing. The sample metadata nearly always contained a de-identified subject ID, COVID-19 status, age in years and sex. The repertoires were released in a freely available public database meant as a resource for research on the immune response to SARS-CoV-2. Samples came from the ongoing ImmuneRACE study (first 160 participants) plus 1,254 subjects from 6 global collaborators.

Here is what the overall study found, with its caveats: How much clinical and demographic metadata was included differed by source and by participant, and the metadata was provided uncurated.

With regard to this clone: Its antigen specificity is not known. No base quality information exists; no much larger clone differs at one position.

The germline V gene specifies MDHEN as CDR1 and SYDVKM as CDR2. V loses 2 bases, J loses 6 bases, and the germline ends lie 8 bases apart. The CDR3 covers 13 residues, taking in both the cysteine and the phenylalanine. The sequence is cut down to CDR3 DNA, 39 bases in frame from base 1. TCRbeta CDR3 regions were amplified from genomic DNA by means of the immunoSEQ Assay, a bias-controlled multiplex PCR. The paper's data handling went like this. Within the assay, amplification of reference gene primers was used to estimate how many nucleated cells each sample contained. Sequence reads were collapsed and filtered to measure the absolute abundance of every unique TCRbeta CDR3 rearrangement. For each sample, productive Simpson clonality was calculated as the square root of Simpson's diversity index over productive rearrangements. This immuneACCESS table, as held by TCRdb, lists in-frame sequences with V and J called but not all clones. Of the missing ones, under half trace to an unresolved V gene in checked studies; the others have no known cause. The V and J calls and clone size were taken over from that table, and D and trimming were inferred from the DNA. The sample table holds 90,000 or so clones, of which 90% were seen once. The ten biggest clones cover roughly 6.3% of the sample.

One collaborating source in Seattle enrolled patients during active infection and followed them longitudinally through the course of disease. Each collaborating institution followed its own protocols to collect whole blood in K2EDTA tubes. For TCRbeta analysis, collaborators shipped samples in one of three forms: frozen whole blood, isolated PBMCs, or DNA extracted from either of those sample types. The sample comprised peripheral blood. This receptor was taken from a man aged 18 to 35 with COVID-19, enrolled during active disease. This sequence uses TRBV28 and TRBJ2-4; too little of a D gene remains to name it. The CDR3 region reads CASSLPAGNIQYF. The nucleotide sequence reads TGTGCCAGCAGTTTACCGGCAGGAAACATTCAGTACTTC.